This TCR beta chain is from a study of blood T cell repertoires in COVID-19. Study at large: Samples came from the United States, Italy and Spain, spanning acute and convalescent COVID-19. Sources were T cells, B-cell-depleted T cells, or PBMCs; the material itself was cDNA or gDNA.

Authors' processing steps: It was from reference gene primer amplification that nucleated cell counts were estimated. The method was immunoSEQ multiplex PCR; TCRdb's version includes in-frame clones alone and lacks a portion of them. V and J calls and clone size are copied from that table; D and trimming were computed from the DNA. The profile covers 120,000 or so clones, with roughly 80% appearing a single time and 5.5% taken by the ten largest. Only one count was recorded for this clone. V dropped 4 bases and J dropped 8 bases, with 12 bases sitting between them. The CDR3 covers 13 residues. The V gene's germline CDR1 is KGHDR and CDR2 SFDVKD.

The TCR was taken from a man aged 55 to 69 with acute or convalescent COVID-19. The sequencing sample was made of peripheral blood. The chain has TRBV24-1 and TRBJ2-3; no clear D gene. The CDR3 coding sequence is TGTGCCACCAGTGAATCGGTTCTCGGTACGCAGTATTTT. It yields the protein CATSESVLGTQYF.